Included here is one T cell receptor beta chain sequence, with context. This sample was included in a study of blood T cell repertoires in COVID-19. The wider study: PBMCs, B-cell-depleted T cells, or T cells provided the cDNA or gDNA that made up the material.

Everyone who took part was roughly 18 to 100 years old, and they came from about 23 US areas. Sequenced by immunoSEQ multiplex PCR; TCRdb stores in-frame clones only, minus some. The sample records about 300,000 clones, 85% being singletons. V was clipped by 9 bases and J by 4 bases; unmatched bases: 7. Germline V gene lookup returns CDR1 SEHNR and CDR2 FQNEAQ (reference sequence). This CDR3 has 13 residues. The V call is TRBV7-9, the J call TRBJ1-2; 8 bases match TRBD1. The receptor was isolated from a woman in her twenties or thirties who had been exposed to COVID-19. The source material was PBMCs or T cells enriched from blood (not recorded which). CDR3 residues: CASQGAYSYGYTF. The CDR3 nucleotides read TGTGCCAGTCAGGGGGCATACAGCTATGGCTACACCTTC.